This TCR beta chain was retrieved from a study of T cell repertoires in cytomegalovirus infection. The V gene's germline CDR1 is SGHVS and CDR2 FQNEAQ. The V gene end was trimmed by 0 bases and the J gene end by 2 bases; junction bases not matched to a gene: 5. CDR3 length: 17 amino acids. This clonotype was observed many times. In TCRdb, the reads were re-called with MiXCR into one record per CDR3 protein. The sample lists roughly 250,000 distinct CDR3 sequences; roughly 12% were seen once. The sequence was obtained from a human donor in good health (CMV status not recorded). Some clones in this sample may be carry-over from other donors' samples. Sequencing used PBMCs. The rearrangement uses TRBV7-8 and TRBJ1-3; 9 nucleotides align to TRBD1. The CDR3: CASSLAGQGGTGNTIYF. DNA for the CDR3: TGTGCCAGCAGCTTAGCGGGACAGGGAGGCACTGGAAACACCATATATTTT.